This TCR beta chain was documented in a study of OX40 agonist ivuxolimab in advanced cancers. Study-level information: People in dose escalation had one of these cancers: hepatocellular carcinoma, melanoma, renal cell or head and neck cancer.

Profiled with immunoSEQ multiplex PCR; TCRdb holds only in-frame clones, not every one. The sample contains 46,000 or so clones, roughly 90% of which appear only once. The ends lost 7 bases at V and 5 bases at J; junction bases unmatched: 8. The CDR3 runs 15 residues. Looked up from germline, CDR1 is MNHNY and CDR2 is SVGAGI (reference sequence). The specimen was CD4+ or CD8+ T cells sorted from blood, collected in a trial of the OX40 agonist ivuxolimab. The receptor was isolated from an adult with an advanced solid tumor such as melanoma, head and neck, liver or kidney cancer. The genes are TRBV6-6 and TRBJ2-5; TRBD2 aligns across 12 bases. The chain's CDR3 is CASIPRLAGDETQYF. Here the CDR3 DNA reads TGTGCCAGCATTCCTCGACTAGCGGGAGACGAGACCCAGTACTTC.